Listed below are T cell receptor beta chains from one sample, sequenced in a study of T cell responses to AZD1222 COVID-19 vaccine. The table came from immunoSEQ multiplex PCR; TCRdb's copy has only in-frame clones and leaves some out. The table has 150,000 to 200,000 clones, approximately 95% seen once. Sequences were derived from peripheral blood, sampled on day 0 of AZD1222 vaccination. These receptor sequences come from an adult in good health. Both conserved end residues are part of each CDR3.

CDR3 protein,J gene,V gene
CASSDTSGSYEQYF,TRBJ2-7,TRBV2
CASSLFNQGAYYGYTF,TRBJ1-2,TRBV5-6
CASSPHAGLGSPLHF,TRBJ1-6,TRBV18
CASSEGTGAGELFF,TRBJ2-2,TRBV2
CACHILGDSNQPQHF,TRBJ1-5,TRBV30
CASSDSDRVGYGYTF,TRBJ1-2,TRBV6-4
CATSDIGTSNNEQFF,TRBJ2-1,TRBV24-1
CASSQDRDQPQHF,TRBJ1-5,TRBV3-1/TRBV3-2
CASSFSGPYGYTF,TRBJ1-2,TRBV5-4
CASSPLRAYTEAFF,TRBJ1-1,TRBV18
CASSLASSRWGGSSQETQYF,TRBJ2-5,TRBV7-6
CASSSRRDQPQHF,TRBJ1-5,TRBV5-5
CASSTGDRKNTEAFF,TRBJ1-1,TRBV5-1
CATSRLAGGLEQYF,TRBJ2-7,TRBV15
CASSLGASYNEQFF,TRBJ2-1,TRBV11-3
CASSHLGVKNTEAFF,TRBJ1-1,TRBV3-1/TRBV3-2
CASTGGGKLFF,TRBJ1-4,TRBV7-9
CAIRGQGSSVYEQYF,TRBJ2-7,TRBV10-3
CASSLLGRNTGELFF,TRBJ2-2,TRBV11-2
CAWSFREGQPQHF,TRBJ1-5,TRBV30
CASSRGWGQETQYF,TRBJ2-5,TRBV3-1/TRBV3-2
CASSETTYRGFITDTQYF,TRBJ2-3,TRBV2
CASSPGVGEKLFF,TRBJ1-4,TRBV18
CASSQGVGGDEQYF,TRBJ2-7,TRBV2
CASSSGQVGNQPQHF,TRBJ1-5,TRBV5-8
CSVAVELGSYGYTF,TRBJ1-2,TRBV29-1
CASRIPGAQGVEEQYF,TRBJ2-7,TRBV27